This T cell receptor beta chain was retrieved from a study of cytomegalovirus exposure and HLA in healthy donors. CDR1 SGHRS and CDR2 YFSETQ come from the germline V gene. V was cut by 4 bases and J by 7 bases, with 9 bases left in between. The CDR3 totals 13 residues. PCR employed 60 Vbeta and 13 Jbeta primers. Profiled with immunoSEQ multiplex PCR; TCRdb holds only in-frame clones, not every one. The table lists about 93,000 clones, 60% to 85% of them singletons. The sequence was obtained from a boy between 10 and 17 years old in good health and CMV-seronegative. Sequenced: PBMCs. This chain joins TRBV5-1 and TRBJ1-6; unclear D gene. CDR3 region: CASSLRLNSPLHF. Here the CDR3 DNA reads TGCGCCAGCAGCCTCAGGCTAAATTCACCCCTCCACTTT.